The rows below give T cell receptor beta chains drawn from one sample of a study of cytomegalovirus exposure and HLA in healthy donors. Sequenced by immunoSEQ multiplex PCR; TCRdb stores in-frame clones only, minus some. The table records about 130,000 clones, 80% of them present only once. Sequencing was carried out using PBMCs. All receptors derive from a young man in good health and CMV-seropositive. Each CDR3 is given with its conserved first and last residue. The order of the fields is clone size, D gene, V gene, J gene, CDR3 protein, CDR3 DNA. D genes are given only for firm matches. Clone size, where shown, is once, few, many, or a class for clones that have expanded.

-	TRBD2	TRBV13	TRBJ2-3	CASRAALAGGSTDTQYF	TGTGCCAGCAGGGCCGCCCTAGCGGGTGGTAGCACAGATACGCAGTATTTT
-	-	TRBV11-3	TRBJ2-7	CASSSSPGPNEQYF	TGTGCCAGCAGCTCCTCCCCAGGCCCGAACGAGCAGTACTTC
-	TRBD1	TRBV10-3	TRBJ1-2	CAISGTGGYYGYTF	TGTGCCATCAGCGGGACAGGCGGGTACTATGGCTACACCTTC
once	-	TRBV6-1	TRBJ2-7	CASRPRDSFYEQYF	TGTGCCAGCAGGCCCAGGGATAGCTTCTACGAGCAGTACTTC
-	TRBD1	TRBV11-2	TRBJ1-2	CASSLGQGGYTF	TGTGCCAGCAGCTTAGGACAGGGTGGCTACACCTTC
once	TRBD1	TRBV11-2	TRBJ1-2	CASSIGDRESEGYTF	TGTGCCAGCAGCATAGGGGACAGGGAAAGTGAGGGCTACACCTTC
-	TRBD2	TRBV5-1	TRBJ2-7	CASSGGGGEQYF	TGCGCCAGCAGCGGCGGCGGGGGCGAGCAGTACTTC
-	TRBD1	TRBV6-5	TRBJ1-4	CASSLRGTATNEKLFF	TGTGCCAGCAGTTTACGTGGGACAGCAACTAATGAAAAACTGTTTTTT
-	TRBD2	TRBV7-6	TRBJ2-1	CASSQPGLARYNEQFF	TGTGCCAGCAGCCAACCGGGACTAGCTCGGTACAATGAGCAGTTCTTC
-	TRBD1	TRBV6-1	TRBJ2-7	CASSPAGTGPYEQYF	TGTGCCAGCAGTCCTGCCGGGACAGGTCCCTACGAGCAGTACTTC
-	TRBD1	TRBV5-6	TRBJ1-5	CASSLYGARQGAQPQHF	TGTGCCAGCAGCTTGTATGGGGCGAGACAGGGTGCTCAGCCCCAGCATTTT
once	TRBD1	TRBV11-3	TRBJ1-5	CASSLDRGQGVSQPQHF	TGTGCCAGCAGCTTAGATCGGGGACAGGGGGTCTCTCAGCCCCAGCATTTT
-	TRBD1	TRBV30	TRBJ1-3	CAWTRGPGNTIYF	TGCGCCTGGACGAGGGGGCCTGGAAACACCATATATTTT
-	-	TRBV7-6	TRBJ1-1	CASSLDRNTEAFF	TGTGCCAGCAGCTTAGACAGGAACACTGAAGCTTTCTTT
-	-	TRBV6-6	TRBJ1-6	CASSYYGGNSPLHF	TGTGCCAGCAGTTACTATGGGGGCAATTCACCCCTCCACTTT
-	TRBD1	TRBV25-1	TRBJ1-1	CASRGAGGIEAFF	TGTGCCAGCCGCGGTGCAGGGGGTATTGAAGCTTTCTTT
-	-	TRBV7-8	TRBJ2-3	CASSLLTPDTQYF	TGTGCCAGCAGCCTACTTACTCCAGATACGCAGTATTTT
-	TRBD2	TRBV7-9	TRBJ2-6	CASSQDYSGAGANVLTF	TGTGCCAGCAGCCAAGATTACAGCGGGGCTGGGGCCAACGTCCTGACTTTC
few	TRBD1	TRBV18	TRBJ2-7	CASSPNDGQGSYEQYF	TGTGCCAGCTCACCAAACGACGGACAGGGCTCCTACGAGCAGTACTTC
-	TRBD2	TRBV4-1	TRBJ2-3	CASSQVLLAGGTDTQYF	TGCGCCAGCAGCCAAGTGCTCCTAGCGGGGGGCACAGATACGCAGTATTTT
-	TRBD2	TRBV11-3	TRBJ2-3	CASSSGLAGGADTQYF	TGTGCCAGCAGCTCTGGACTAGCGGGGGGGGCTGATACGCAGTATTTT
few	-	TRBV6-4	TRBJ1-1	CASNFGRAFF	TGTGCCAGCAATTTTGGGAGAGCTTTCTTT
-	-	TRBV18	TRBJ2-5	CASSGSRWAETQYF	TGTGCCAGCTCCGGAAGTCGTTGGGCAGAGACCCAGTACTTC
-	TRBD1	TRBV27	TRBJ1-5	CASRGRGPNQPQHF	TGTGCCAGCAGGGGAAGGGGGCCGAATCAGCCCCAGCATTTT
-	-	TRBV2	TRBJ1-5	CASSEGRAGPNQPQHF	TGTGCCAGCAGTGAAGGGAGGGCAGGACCCAATCAGCCCCAGCATTTT
-	-	TRBV19	TRBJ1-1	CASSILNTNTEAFF	TGTGCCAGTAGTATACTGAACACGAACACTGAAGCTTTCTTT
-	TRBD1	TRBV5-1	TRBJ1-2	CASSMRTGGGLYGYTF	TGCGCCAGCAGCATGCGGACAGGGGGCGGTCTTTATGGCTACACCTTC
-	-	TRBV20-1	TRBJ2-3	CSAAQGLAQYF	TGCAGTGCAGCTCAGGGGTTGGCGCAGTATTTT
-	TRBD1	TRBV27	TRBJ1-1	CASSVGTATEAFF	TGTGCCAGCAGTGTCGGGACAGCTACTGAAGCTTTCTTT
once	-	TRBV5-1	TRBJ1-2	CASSLARTRDGYTF	TGCGCCAGCAGCTTGGCCCGTACCAGGGATGGCTACACCTTC
-	-	TRBV4-1	TRBJ2-7	CASSQDIGQGGDEQYF	TGCGCCAGCAGCCAAGATATTGGGCAGGGTGGCGACGAGCAGTACTTC
-	-	TRBV7-9	TRBJ2-7	CASSPSVRGLRSYEQYF	TGTGCCAGCAGCCCAAGCGTTCGGGGGTTAAGGTCCTACGAGCAGTACTTC
-	TRBD1	TRBV7-9	TRBJ1-1	CASSPRPGTGNTEAFF	TGTGCCAGCAGCCCACGTCCCGGGACAGGGAACACTGAAGCTTTCTTT
-	TRBD1	TRBV12-5	TRBJ2-5	CASDHATGVRETQYF	TGTGCTAGTGACCACGCGACAGGGGTCAGAGAGACCCAGTACTTC
-	TRBD1	TRBV10-3	TRBJ2-5	CAISNDRGEETQYF	TGTGCCATCAGTAATGACAGGGGGGAAGAGACCCAGTACTTC
-	TRBD2	TRBV2	TRBJ2-1	CASRLAGGNEQFF	TGTGCCAGTAGACTAGCGGGGGGCAATGAGCAGTTCTTC
-	TRBD1	TRBV5-1	TRBJ1-5	CASSQTGDQPQHF	TGCGCCAGCAGCCAGACAGGGGATCAGCCCCAGCATTTT
-	TRBD1	TRBV5-1	TRBJ2-2	CASSLGQGARTGELFF	TGCGCCAGCAGCTTGGGGCAGGGGGCCCGAACCGGGGAGCTGTTTTTT
few	-	TRBV5-1	TRBJ1-1	CASSLGGRNTEAFF	TGCGCCAGCAGTTTAGGAGGGCGTAACACTGAAGCTTTCTTT
-	TRBD1	TRBV19	TRBJ1-1	CASKQWDRGKAFF	TGTGCCAGTAAACAGTGGGACAGGGGGAAAGCTTTCTTT
-	-	TRBV6-1	TRBJ1-5	CASSEALQAAYSNQPQHF	TGTGCCAGCAGTGAAGCGCTTCAGGCAGCCTATAGCAATCAGCCCCAGCATTTT
once	TRBD1	TRBV7-2	TRBJ2-7	CASSTRDRLSYEQYF	TGTGCCAGCAGCACGCGGGACAGGCTCTCCTACGAGCAGTACTTC
-	-	TRBV14	TRBJ1-3	CASSQERTSGNTIYF	TGTGCCAGCAGCCAAGAAAGGACATCTGGAAACACCATATATTTT
-	-	TRBV6-5	TRBJ1-5	CASGTAVNQPQHF	TGTGCCAGCGGCACAGCAGTCAATCAGCCCCAGCATTTT
-	-	TRBV19	TRBJ1-2	CASSIETGIYGYTF	TGTGCCAGTAGTATAGAGACAGGCATCTATGGCTACACCTTC
-	-	TRBV27	TRBJ2-6	CASSSRDWGKPGANGLTF	TGTGCCAGCAGTTCCAGGGATTGGGGAAAACCTGGGGCCAACGGCCTGACTTTC
-	TRBD2	TRBV5-1	TRBJ2-7	CASSLGLAGGAYEQYF	TGCGCCAGCAGCTTGGGGCTAGCGGGGGGTGCCTACGAGCAGTACTTC
-	-	TRBV28	TRBJ1-1	CATLGGGRTEAFF	TGTGCCACCCTTGGTGGGGGCAGGACTGAAGCTTTCTTT
-	TRBD1	TRBV4-1	TRBJ2-2	CASSWDRPNTGELFF	TGCGCCAGCAGCTGGGACAGGCCCAACACCGGGGAGCTGTTTTTT
-	-	TRBV7-7	TRBJ2-7	CASSLSGLRDEQYF	TGTGCCAGCAGCTTATCAGGGTTAAGGGACGAGCAGTACTTC
-	TRBD2	TRBV30	TRBJ2-1	CAWSTTGGGNEQFF	TGTGCCTGGAGTACGACGGGGGGGGGCAATGAGCAGTTCTTC
-	TRBD1	TRBV27	TRBJ2-3	CASSLLTDRFDTQYF	TGTGCCAGCAGTTTATTAACGGACAGGTTCGATACGCAGTATTTT
-	-	TRBV19	TRBJ1-3	CASSKETVGNTIYF	TGTGCCAGTAGTAAGGAGACAGTAGGAAACACCATATATTTT